The T cell receptor (beta chain) under discussion was sequenced for a study of T cell responses to AZD1222 COVID-19 vaccine. The CDR3 is 15 amino acids. Trimming took off 1 base at V and 3 bases at J, with 12 bases between the two ends. Looked up from germline, CDR1 is SGHVS and CDR2 is FQNEAQ. This clone counts as medium-sized. Sequencing used immunoSEQ multiplex PCR; TCRdb keeps in-frame clones, though not all of them. The repertoire holds tens of thousands of clones, roughly 90% seen once, with more than 14% in the top ten. The TCR sequence derives from an adult who received the AZD1222 COVID-19 vaccine. The chain employs TRBV7-8 and TRBJ1-1; no firm D call. This material consisted of peripheral blood, taken 28 days after the second AZD1222 dose. CDR3 DNA sequence: TGTGCCAGCAGCTTAGTCGGCCCGCGGGACACTGAAGCTTTCTTT. Its translation is CASSLVGPRDTEAFF.